Below are 13 T cell receptor beta chains sequenced from a single sample in a study of control samples from healthy donors and cancer patients. Repertoires were generated with immunoSEQ multiplex PCR, while TCRdb's copy carries only in-frame clones and drops some. The sample shows 22,000 or so clones, 85% of them seen only once. The sample was PBMCs. The source of these receptors is a man aged 55 to 70 with head and neck cancer.

This chain joins TRBV18 and TRBJ2-2, with 8 bases lining up with TRBD2. After removal of 0 bases from V and 4 bases from J, the junction contained 10 bases not matched to a gene. Germline V gene sequence: CDR1 KGHSH, CDR2 LQKENI. This CDR3 region has 18 residues. The CDR3 DNA is TGTGCCAGCTCACCACCGGCTGCGGGAGGATCCCGCACCGGGGAGCTGTTTTTT. Translated, it gives CASSPPAAGGSRTGELFF.

V usage is TRBV18 and J usage is TRBJ2-2, with D possibly matching TRBD1 (8 bases). V lost 1 base and J lost 5, with 14 bases in between. The germline V gene has CDR1 KGHSH and CDR2 LQKENI. This CDR3 is built from 16 residues. CDR3 DNA: TGTGCCAGCTCACCACTCGGACAGGGAGGGACCGGGGAGCTGTTTTTT. It yields the protein CASSPLGQGGTGELFF.

V and J are TRBV9 and TRBJ1-1, with D maybe TRBD1 (6 bases). V was pared by 4 bases and J by 0 bases, with 13 bases between. Per germline, CDR1 SGDLS and CDR2 YYNGEE. The CDR3 contains 15 residues. The CDR3, as DNA: TGTGCCAGCAGCCCCCTAGGGGGTATGAACACTGAAGCTTTCTTT. Residues: CASSPLGGMNTEAFF.

This chain connects TRBV30 to TRBJ2-7; 7 nucleotides line up with TRBD2. CDR1 is GTSNPN, CDR2 SVGIG, per germline (reference sequence). With 5 bases clipped from V and 6 bases from J, the junction kept 7 bases outside the gene matches. This CDR3 is built from 12 residues. The CDR3 sequence: CAWGRASSEQYV. The CDR3 DNA reads TGTGCCTGGGGGAGGGCTTCTAGCGAGCAGTACGTC.

V is TRBV30 and J is TRBJ2-5, with D perhaps TRBD2 (6 bases). Germline V CDR1 and CDR2: GTSNPN, SVGIG (reference sequence). The CDR3 consists of 13 residues. V was clipped by 4 bases and J by 0 bases, with 9 bases between them. CDR3 nucleotides: TGTGCCTGGAAGGGACTGTACCAAGAGACCCAGTACTTC. Amino acid sequence: CAWKGLYQETQYF.

This chain joins TRBV5-1 and TRBJ2-5; TRBD1 aligns across 9 bases. From germline, CDR1 is SGHRS and CDR2 YFSETQ. The CDR3 has 15 residues. The junction had 5 bases not matched to a gene; V was cut back by 4 bases and J by 1 base. CDR3 region: CASSTGTGPQETQYF. The CDR3 DNA is TGCGCCAGCAGCACTGGGACAGGGCCCCAAGAGACCCAGTACTTC.

The CDR3 nucleotides are TGCGCCAGCAGCTCGGCCGTTAGAGGTGAAAAACTGTTTTTT. Protein sequence: CASSSAVRGEKLFF. The rearrangement joins TRBV5-1 to TRBJ1-4; D ambiguous. Trimming stripped 3 bases from V and 7 bases from J, with 13 bases between. This CDR3 is 14 amino acids long. Germline lookup yields CDR1 SGHRS and CDR2 YFSETQ. The full variable domain, completed using reference TRBV5-1 and TRBJ1-4, is KAGVTQTPRYLIKTRGQQVTLSCSPISGHRSVSWYQQTPGQGLQFLFEYFSETQRNKGNFPGRFSGRQFSNSRSEMNVSTLELGDSALYLCASSSAVRGEKLFFGSGTQLSVL.

This clone has more than one count but fewer than ten. The chain is built from TRBV7-6 and TRBJ1-1, with a possible D match to TRBD1 (5 bases). Trimming took off 1 base at V and 8 bases at J, with 14 bases between the two ends. Looked up from germline, CDR1 is SGHVS and CDR2 is FNYEAQ. This CDR3 comprises 14 residues. For the CDR3, the DNA is TGTGCCAGCAGCTTAGAACAGACCTCAGGGGAAGCTTTCTTT. Amino acid sequence: CASSLEQTSGEAFF. Full variable domain (missing parts from reference TRBV7-6 and TRBJ1-1): GAGVSQSPRYKVTKRGQDVALRCDPISGHVSLYWYRQALGQGPEFLTYFNYEAQQDKSGLPNDRFSAERPEGSISTLTIQRTEQRDSAMYRCASSLEQTSGEAFFGQGTRLTVV.

V and J are TRBV2 and TRBJ2-2; either TRBD1 or TRBD2 may fit D (5 bases each). Germline CDR1 reads SNHLY; CDR2 reads FYNNEI. This CDR3 region has 14 residues. V gave up 7 bases and J gave up 1 base, with 10 bases separating them. CDR3 residues: CASTGTENTGELFF. CDR3 nucleotide sequence: TGTGCCAGCACCGGGACCGAGAACACCGGGGAGCTGTTTTTT.

The genes are TRBV6-4 and TRBJ1-5, with D hard to call. Germline CDR1 reads MRHNA; CDR2 reads SNTAGT. This CDR3 comprises 14 residues. V was cut by 6 bases and J by 1 base, with 10 bases left in between. CDR3 coding DNA: TGTGCCAGCAGATGGGGAGACAGCAATCAGCCCCAGCATTTT. It is translated as CASRWGDSNQPQHF.

This chain links TRBV6-5 with TRBJ2-5; D is undetermined. The ends were cut back, 2 bases at V and 4 bases at J, with 5 bases in the middle. This CDR3 region has 12 residues. Germline V gene lookup returns CDR1 MNHEY and CDR2 SVGAGI. This CDR3 reads CASSYTRETQYF. The CDR3 coding sequence is TGTGCCAGCAGTTACACCAGAGAGACCCAGTACTTC.

This chain joins TRBV13 and TRBJ1-5; D gene unclear. The germline CDR1 and CDR2 sequences are PRHDT and FYEKMQ (reference sequence). The V end was cut by 4 bases, the J end by 2 bases, with 15 bases between. This CDR3 is 16 amino acids long. The CDR3 DNA reads TGTGCCAGCAGCTCCCAAGGGCCCCGGGGCAATCAGCCCCAGCATTTT. Translating gives CASSSQGPRGNQPQHF.

This sequence joins TRBV29-1 and TRBJ1-3; D is undetermined. The CDR3 loop spans 15 amino acids. V was pared by 4 bases and J by 2 bases, with 15 bases between. Germline V gene lookup returns CDR1 SQVTM and CDR2 ANQGSEA. The CDR3 region has the DNA TGCAGCGTTGGAGAAGGGCTTTCACCTGGAAACACCATATATTTT. It is translated as CSVGEGLSPGNTIYF.